Presented here are 21 T cell receptor beta chains from one specimen sequenced in a study of persistence of HIV-infected CD4 T cells (dated by TCRdb to the early 2020s). These TCRs are of unknown antigen specificity. The treatment or condition label, read with the paper, signifies: suppressive antiretroviral therapy. Cells were stimulated with lysates of CMV-infected fibroblasts at 9 to 10 ug/mL. Memory populations depleted of antigen-responding cells were obtained by sorting nonresponding CD40L-negative CD69-negative CD45RO-high memory CD4+ T cells. The immunoSEQ hsTCRB assay version 4 in survey mode was used to sequence TCRbeta repertoires from genomic DNA. TCRdb retrieved this table from immuneACCESS and kept in-frame rearrangements only. Not all clones are present; in checked studies, unresolved V genes account for under half, and no reason is known for the remainder. Counted in this sample were tens of thousands of clones; more than 70% of them appeared once. The ten largest clones represent around 2.9% of the sample.

The sample in question was CD4+ T cells sorted from PBMCs after roughly 18-hour stimulation, obtained from a patient who received antiretroviral therapy. The cell subset or site label here, explained by the study, means: CD40L-CD69- CD45RO-high memory CD4 T cells not responding to CMV lysate. Receptor source: an adult man with HIV who was CMV-seropositive.

This chain joins TRBV19 and TRBJ1-5; D gene uncertain. The CDR3 contains 13 residues. The germline V gene has CDR1 LNHDA and CDR2 SQIVND (reference sequence). Trimming removed 11 bases from V and 3 bases from J, with 14 bases in between. The CDR3 spells CACAPGHNQPQHF. CDR3 bases: TGTGCCTGTGCCCCCGGGCACAATCAGCCCCAGCATTTT.

V and J are TRBV7-2 and TRBJ1-2, with 9 positions matching TRBD1. V dropped 4 bases and J dropped 2; count of bases not matched to a gene: 5. Looked up from germline, CDR1 is SGHTA and CDR2 is FQGNSA. The CDR3 sequence is 15 residues long. The CDR3 DNA is TGTGCCAGCAGCTCTCGGACAGGGGCGAACTATGGCTACACCTTC. Residues: CASSSRTGANYGYTF.

The rearrangement uses TRBV4-1 and TRBJ2-5, with 7 bases fitting TRBD2. Germline lookup yields CDR1 MGHRA and CDR2 YSYEKL. This CDR3 is built from 13 residues. After removal of 2 bases from V and 4 bases from J, the junction contained 1 base not matched to a gene. The DNA for the CDR3 is TGCGCCAGCAGCCAAAAGCGGGGAGAGACCCAGTACTTC. This gives the protein CASSQKRGETQYF.

V is TRBV19 and J is TRBJ1-1, with TRBD1 as a possible D gene (5 bases). Trimming left V 8 bases short and J 11 bases short, with 24 bases between. Germline V gene sequence: CDR1 LNHDA, CDR2 SQIVND (reference sequence). CDR3 size: 14 residues. CDR3 loop: CASYGPRQSSEAFF. In DNA, the CDR3 is TGTGCCAGTTACGGGCCCAGACAGTCCTCGGAGGCTTTCTTT.

The chain has TRBV5-1 and TRBJ2-2; 11 bases map to TRBD1. The length of the CDR3 is 15 residues. V lost 4 bases and J lost 4; bases outside the gene matches: 3. CDR1 and CDR2 from the germline V gene are SGHRS and YFSETQ. The CDR3 sequence: CASSTGQGATGELFF. For the CDR3, the DNA is TGCGCCAGCAGCACCGGACAGGGGGCCACCGGGGAGCTGTTTTTT. The full variable domain, with the rest looked up from reference TRBV5-1 and TRBJ2-2, is KAGVTQTPRYLIKTRGQQVTLSCSPISGHRSVSWYQQTPGQGLQFLFEYFSETQRNKGNFPGRFSGRQFSNSRSEMNVSTLELGDSALYLCASSTGQGATGELFFGEGSRLTVL.

The chain combines TRBV5-1 with TRBJ1-2, with D uncertain. Germline CDR1 reads SGHRS; CDR2 reads YFSETQ. Trimming stripped 4 bases from V and 5 bases from J, with 15 bases between. This CDR3 contains 14 residues. The CDR3 loop reads CASSQDPQGYGYTF. The CDR3 nucleotides are TGCGCCAGCAGCCAGGACCCTCAAGGATATGGCTACACCTTC.

The rearrangement uses TRBV10-3 and TRBJ1-5; the D gene is possibly TRBD1 (6 bases). This CDR3 is built from 14 residues. Germline loops: CDR1 ENHRY, CDR2 SYGVKD. Trimming stripped 0 bases from V and 5 bases from J, with 8 bases between. CDR3 amino acids: CAISESGGHQPQHF. CDR3 in DNA: TGTGCCATCAGTGAGTCGGGGGGCCATCAGCCCCAGCATTTT.

V and J are TRBV2 and TRBJ1-2, with 8 bases matching TRBD1. The V gene's germline CDR1 is SNHLY and CDR2 FYNNEI. The CDR3 runs 14 residues. Unmatched junction bases numbered 7, after V lost 6 bases and J lost 4 bases. CDR3 nucleotide sequence: TGTGCCAGCAGACTTAGACAGGGGATCTATGGCTACACCTTC. Translated, it gives CASRLRQGIYGYTF.

Only a few counts were recorded for this clone. The V call is TRBV29-1, the J call TRBJ1-2, with 7 bases identical to TRBD1. J gave up 2 bases and V 6 bases, and 6 bases lay outside the gene matches. CDR3 length: 13 residues. CDR1 and CDR2 (germline): SQVTM, ANQGSEA. The CDR3 DNA sequence: TGCAGCGTCTTTGACAGGGCCAACTATGGCTACACCTTC. It is translated as CSVFDRANYGYTF.

This clone was picked up one time. V usage is TRBV5-6 and J usage is TRBJ2-5; perhaps TRBD1 as D (7 bases). V was clipped by 4 bases and J by 5 bases, with 18 bases between them. In germline, CDR1 is SGHDT, CDR2 YYEEEE. This CDR3 comprises 15 residues. CDR3 residues: CASSLLSGGGETQYF. The CDR3 bases are TGTGCCAGCAGCCTTCTTTCAGGGGGAGGTGAGACCCAGTACTTC. Combining the CDR3 with reference TRBV5-6 and TRBJ2-5 gives the whole variable domain DAGVTQSPTHLIKTRGQQVTLRCSPKSGHDTVSWYQQALGQGPQFIFQYYEEEERQRGNFPDRFSGHQFPNYSSELNVNALLLGDSALYLCASSLLSGGGETQYFGPGTRLLVL.

The chain employs TRBV7-2 and TRBJ1-2; weak D call: TRBD1 (5 bases). The CDR3 contains 15 residues. V lost 4 bases to trimming and J lost 6 bases, with 18 bases between them. CDR1 and CDR2 from the germline V gene are SGHTA and FQGNSA. The CDR3 DNA sequence: TGTGCCAGCAGCTACCGACAGCCTGGTGGAGATGGCTACACCTTC. Encoded protein: CASSYRQPGGDGYTF.

In this sample, this clone turned up a few times. The rearrangement joins TRBV5-1 to TRBJ2-7, with 10 nucleotides matching TRBD1. CDR3 length equals 14 residues. Germline CDR1 is SGHRS and CDR2 is YFSETQ. The trim removed 4 bases at V and 5 bases at J, leaving 6 bases unmatched. The CDR3 is CASSQDRGEDEQYF. The DNA for the CDR3 is TGCGCCAGCAGCCAGGACAGGGGGGAAGACGAGCAGTACTTC.

This chain links TRBV5-5 with TRBJ2-1; 9 bases agree with TRBD1. This CDR3 region has 16 residues. Germline loops: CDR1 SGHKS, CDR2 YYEKEE (reference sequence). After removal of 1 base from V and 6 bases from J, the junction contained 8 bases not matched to a gene. In nucleotides, the CDR3 is TGTGCCAGCAGCTTGCCTGGGACAGGGCCTAGCAATGAGCAGTTCTTC. Protein product: CASSLPGTGPSNEQFF.

This chain joins TRBV19 and TRBJ1-1, with a possible D match to TRBD1 (5 bases). Germline CDR1 and CDR2: LNHDA and SQIVND (reference sequence). V was cut by 7 bases and J by 4 bases, with 16 bases left in between. The CDR3 extends over 14 amino acids. The CDR3: CASKSRGLLTEAFF. The CDR3 bases are TGTGCCAGTAAGTCACGGGGGTTGCTCACTGAAGCTTTCTTT.

The chain carries TRBV19 and TRBJ2-7; D is perhaps TRBD2 (7 bases). Germline V gives CDR1 LNHDA, CDR2 SQIVND (reference sequence). Trimming removed 5 bases from V and 6 bases from J, with 20 bases in between. The length of the CDR3 is 15 residues. CDR3 protein: CASSVGGGAAAEQYF. The CDR3 DNA sequence: TGTGCCAGTAGTGTGGGTGGGGGGGCCGCCGCCGAGCAGTACTTC.

This rearrangement joins TRBV7-2 to TRBJ1-2, with a tentative D call TRBD1 (5 bases). Germline CDR1 SGHTA, CDR2 FQGNSA. The CDR3 runs 15 residues. The V gene lost 9 bases and the J gene lost 6 bases, with 23 bases spanning the gap. The CDR3 is CASSLVTGTLDGYTF. CDR3 coding DNA: TGTGCCAGTAGCCTCGTCACCGGGACGCTGGATGGCTACACCTTC.

The CDR3 DNA reads as TGCGCCAGCAGCCAAGACAGGGGCTCGGGCTACACCTTC. It translates to CASSQDRGSGYTF. The chain recombines TRBV4-1 with TRBJ1-2; perhaps TRBD1 as D (6 bases). The CDR3 length is 13 residues. V was pared by 0 bases and J by 8 bases, with 10 bases between. Germline CDR1 and CDR2: MGHRA and YSYEKL.

The chain combines TRBV29-1 with TRBJ2-2; D not resolved. The CDR3 consists of 11 residues. The V gene's germline CDR1 is SQVTM and CDR2 ANQGSEA. V was clipped by 5 bases and J by 6 bases, with 7 bases between them. The CDR3 bases are TGCAGCGTTCATAGAGCCGGGGAGCTGTTTTTT. The encoded protein is CSVHRAGELFF.

V gene TRBV5-1 combines with J gene TRBJ2-7, with a possible D match to TRBD2 (5 bases). This CDR3 contains 12 residues. Trimming took 4 bases from V and 3 from J, leaving 8 bases between them. The V gene's germline CDR1 is SGHRS and CDR2 YFSETQ. CDR3 in amino acids: CASSNGVYEQYF. The CDR3, as DNA: TGCGCCAGCAGCAACGGGGTCTACGAGCAGTACTTC.

The chain has TRBV7-2 and TRBJ1-5, with D perhaps TRBD1 (5 bases). Trimming took off 0 bases at V and 3 bases at J, with 6 bases between the two ends. The CDR3 covers 14 residues. Per germline, CDR1 SGHTA and CDR2 FQGNSA. The CDR3 region is CASSLARVNQPQHF. The CDR3, as DNA: TGTGCCAGCAGCTTAGCCAGGGTCAATCAGCCCCAGCATTTT.

There are a few counts of this clone. This rearrangement joins TRBV30 to TRBJ2-7; a weak D match, TRBD2 (6 bases). The DNA end is more similar to TRBJ2-5, so the J call may be wrong. Germline V gives CDR1 GTSNPN, CDR2 SVGIG (reference sequence). CDR3 size: 12 residues. This CDR3 reads CAWSRRGETQYF. The CDR3, as DNA: TGTGCCTGGAGTCGGAGGGGCGAGACCCAGTACTTC.